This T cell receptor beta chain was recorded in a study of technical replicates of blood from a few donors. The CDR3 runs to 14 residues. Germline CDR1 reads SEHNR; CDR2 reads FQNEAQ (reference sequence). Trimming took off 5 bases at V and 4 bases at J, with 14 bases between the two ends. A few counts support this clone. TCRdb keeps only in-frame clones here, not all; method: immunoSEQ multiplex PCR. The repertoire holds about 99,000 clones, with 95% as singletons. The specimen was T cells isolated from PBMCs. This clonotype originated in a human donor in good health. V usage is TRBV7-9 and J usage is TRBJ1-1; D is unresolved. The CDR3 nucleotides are TGTGCCAGCAGCGGGGTCGGGGTGATCACTGAAGCTTTCTTT. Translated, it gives CASSGVGVITEAFF.